These 9 T cell receptor beta chains came from one sample sequenced in a study of cytotoxic CD8 clonotypes in ibrutinib-treated CLL. TCRdb's copy holds only in-frame clones and misses some; the assay was immunoSEQ multiplex PCR. The data contain nearly 85,000 clones, more than 75% of them seen just once; the ten biggest clones take up roughly 4.8%. Sequencing was performed on PBMCs, taken after 12 months of ibrutinib treatment. Receptors were obtained from a human donor with chronic lymphocytic leukemia.

Within the sample, this clone is medium-sized. The chain is built from TRBV6-6 and TRBJ1-5; 8 nucleotides align to TRBD1. CDR1 and CDR2 from the germline V gene are MNHNY and SVGAGI (reference sequence). V dropped 6 bases and J dropped 0; count of bases not matched to a gene: 4. The CDR3 covers 15 residues. This CDR3 is CASSKDRASNQPQHF. The CDR3 DNA is TGTGCCAGCAGCAAGGACAGGGCTAGCAATCAGCCCCAGCATTTT.

The V and J genes are TRBV19 and TRBJ2-7, with 7 bases fitting TRBD1. The V segment lost 0 bases and the J segment 6 bases; nucleotides outside the gene matches: 8. The V gene's germline CDR1 is LNHDA and CDR2 SQIVND (reference sequence). CDR3 size: 15 residues. Here the CDR3 reads CASSIEPRGGREQYF. As DNA, the CDR3 is TGTGCCAGTAGTATAGAGCCCCGAGGGGGCCGCGAGCAGTACTTC.

In its sample, this clone was seen once. V gene TRBV5-4 combines with J gene TRBJ1-4; possible D gene TRBD1, 5 bases. V lost 4 bases, J lost 3 bases, and 10 bases lay in between. Germline CDR1 is SGHNT and CDR2 is YYREEE (reference sequence). The CDR3 length is 14 residues. DNA for the CDR3: TGTGCCAGCAGCGGGGGAGGGCCTAATGAAAAACTGTTTTTT. Encoded protein: CASSGGGPNEKLFF.

The V gene is TRBV30, the J gene TRBJ1-1; possible D gene TRBD1, 5 bases. Trimming stripped 3 bases from V and 1 base from J, with 12 bases between. This CDR3 has 14 residues. Germline lookup yields CDR1 GTSNPN and CDR2 SVGIG (reference sequence). This CDR3 reads CAWRNRQPNTEAFF. CDR3 sequence (DNA): TGTGCCTGGAGAAACCGACAGCCGAACACTGAAGCTTTCTTT.

Only one count was recorded for this clone. This chain uses TRBV7-8 with TRBJ2-2; D is ambiguous. The V end lost 10 bases, the J end lost 0 bases, and 9 bases lay between the germline ends. Germline CDR1 and CDR2: SGHVS and FQNEAQ. This CDR3 comprises 13 residues. As DNA, the CDR3 is TGTGCCACCCAGAGACCGAACACCGGGGAGCTGTTTTTT. This sequence encodes CATQRPNTGELFF.

The chain carries TRBV7-8 and TRBJ2-7; maybe TRBD1 (6 bases). There are 14 residues in the CDR3. Trimming stripped 3 bases from V and 0 bases from J, with 9 bases between. Germline lookup yields CDR1 SGHVS and CDR2 FQNEAQ. The CDR3 spells CASSLSDSSYEQYF. As DNA, the CDR3 is TGTGCCAGCAGCTTGTCGGACAGCTCCTACGAGCAGTACTTC. Full variable domain (missing parts from reference TRBV7-8 and TRBJ2-7): GAGVSQSPRYKVAKRGQDVALRCDPISGHVSLFWYQQALGQGPEFLTYFQNEAQLDKSGLPSDRFFAERPEGSVSTLKIQRTQQEDSAVYLCASSLSDSSYEQYFGPGTRLTVT.

The chain is built from TRBV7-8 and TRBJ2-7; perhaps TRBD1 as D (5 bases). Trimming stripped 10 bases from V and 2 bases from J, with 21 bases between. Looked up from germline, CDR1 is SGHVS and CDR2 is FQNEAQ. The CDR3 totals 15 residues. The CDR3 reads CATKPPGRSPYEQYF. CDR3 DNA sequence: TGTGCCACCAAACCCCCAGGGCGCTCCCCCTACGAGCAGTACTTC.

In its sample, this clone was seen a few times. The J gene is TRBJ2-7, the V gene TRBV10-3; D assignment may be TRBD1 or TRBD2 (5 bases each). This CDR3 has 13 residues. Germline-derived CDR1 and CDR2 are ENHRY and SYGVKD. V shed 6 bases and J shed 6 bases, with 15 bases lying between them. The CDR3 bases are TGTGCCATCAGGGGACGTACTGAGGGCGAGCAGTACTTC. Residues: CAIRGRTEGEQYF.

This chain links TRBV10-3 with TRBJ2-7; 9 bases fit TRBD1. Germline CDR1 and CDR2: ENHRY and SYGVKD. The CDR3 has 16 amino acids. With V trimmed by 5 bases and J by 2 bases, 10 bases remained unmatched. Here the CDR3 reads CAISPHRTGDAYEQYF. The CDR3 DNA reads TGTGCCATCAGTCCCCACCGGACAGGGGACGCCTACGAGCAGTACTTC.